This T cell receptor (beta chain) stems from a study of T cell responses to AZD1222 COVID-19 vaccine. Study context: Both about-4-week and about-12-week second-dose recipients were combined.

In its sample, this clone was seen once. What it binds is unknown. Whole-study findings and limits: The study reported that nearly half of spike-specific TCRs target unmutated variant regions. Mapped onto spike, vaccine-associated CD4 TCRs spanned it and were dominant at 160-218 and 743-854.

TCRdb's table, derived via immunoSEQ multiplex PCR, lists solely in-frame clones and lacks some. The table shows about 44,000 clones, with 83% occurring only once. The CDR3 is 15 residues long. The V gene lost 5 bases and the J gene lost 6 bases, with 19 bases spanning the gap. CDR1 is SEHNR, CDR2 FQNEAQ, per germline (reference sequence). The clonotype was recovered from an adult in good health. The chain employs TRBV7-9 and TRBJ1-2; the D is unclear. The sample here was peripheral blood, taken on day 0 of AZD1222 vaccination. The CDR3 bases are TGTGCCAGCAGCAGCAACCCCCAACGAAGCGATGGCTACACCTTC. As protein: CASSSNPQRSDGYTF.